The sequence of this T cell receptor beta chain was determined in a study of blood T cell repertoires in COVID-19. On the study more broadly: The origin of the acute and convalescent COVID-19 samples was the United States, Italy and Spain.

CDR1 and CDR2 (germline): LGHDT, YNNKEL (reference sequence). The CDR3 length is 12 residues. Trimming cost V 3 bases and J 9 bases, with 10 bases left between them. Assay used: immunoSEQ multiplex PCR; TCRdb lists only in-frame clones, some missing. The sample shows roughly 110,000 clones, roughly 84% of them seen only once. The receptor was derived from a man aged 35 to 55 with acute or convalescent COVID-19. This chain joins TRBV3-1 (or the pseudogene TRBV3-2) and TRBJ2-3; D is perhaps TRBD2 (6 bases). The sample taken for sequencing was peripheral blood. DNA of the CDR3: TGTGCCAGCAGCCAGAGCCGGGAGACGCAGTATTTT. Residues: CASSQSRETQYF.